These 30 T cell receptor beta chains came from one sample sequenced in a study of regulatory T cells in long-lasting Graves disease. HTBI primers from iRepertoire and Arm-PCR of CDR3 regions yielded the TCR beta libraries. TCRdb reprocessed the multiplex PCR reads via MiXCR and lists one record per CDR3 protein. The sample lists hundreds of thousands of distinct CDR3 sequences, 20% to 25% occurring once. Time point here: persistent/refractory GD, antithyroid drugs over 5 years with positive TRAb. Scientists built the TCR library using RNA that was extracted from PBMCs. The sample here was peripheral blood mononuclear cells (PBMCs), taken when the disease was refractory, from a patient treated with antithyroid drugs. These receptors were collected from a female donor with Graves disease.

This chain links TRBV6-5 with TRBJ2-1; no definite D call. Germline loops: CDR1 MNHEY, CDR2 SVGAGI. The length of the CDR3 is 12 residues. Trimming shortened V by 3 bases and J by 10 bases, and 10 bases separated the two germline ends. The CDR3 bases are TGTGCCAGCAGTTATCATAGGACGGAGCAGTTCTTC. It codes for CASSYHRTEQFF.

The chain joins TRBV14 to TRBJ2-7; possibly TRBD1 for D (6 bases). Between the trimmed V and J ends, which lost 0 bases and 6 bases, there was a span of 15 bases. The CDR3 covers 15 residues. Germline V CDR1 and CDR2: SGHDN, FVKESK. For the CDR3, the DNA is TGTGCCAGCAGCCAAGATGGTAGTACAGGGCGCGAGCAGTACTTC. It encodes CASSQDGSTGREQYF.

There are many counts of this clonotype. V is TRBV20-1 and J is TRBJ1-2, with D perhaps matching TRBD1 (6 bases). CDR3 length equals 13 residues. V was shortened by 7 bases and J by 0 bases, with 12 bases between the two germline ends. Germline V gene sequence: CDR1 DFQATT, CDR2 SNEGSKA (reference sequence). CDR3 in amino acids: CSVWTETNYGYTF. CDR3 sequence (DNA): TGCAGTGTTTGGACAGAAACTAACTATGGCTACACCTTC.

In the case of this clonotype: A much larger clone differs by one base, so this may be a read error. V is TRBV20-1 and J is TRBJ1-4; 8 nucleotides align to TRBD1. This CDR3 spans 14 amino acids. With V trimmed by 5 bases and J by 6 bases, 8 bases remained unmatched. Germline CDR1 reads DFQATT; CDR2 reads SNEGSKA (reference sequence). This chain's CDR3 is CSAETGGTHEKLFF. CDR3 nucleotides: TGCAGTGCTGAAACAGGGGGTACCCATGAAAAACTGTTTTTT.

In its sample, this clonotype was seen a few times. The chain combines TRBV28 with TRBJ2-6; 8 bases map to TRBD1. J was trimmed by 0 bases and V by 6 bases; bases with no gene match: 7. Germline CDR1 and CDR2: MDHEN and SYDVKM. This CDR3 is 17 amino acids long. In DNA, the CDR3 is TGTGCCAGCAGAACGACAGGGGCTAGCTCTGGGGCCAACGTCCTGACTTTC. Translation: CASRTTGASSGANVLTF.

The chain has TRBV2 and TRBJ2-6, with D perhaps TRBD2 (6 bases). The V and J ends lost 8 bases and 0 bases respectively, with 17 bases between them. The CDR3 loop spans 17 amino acids. CDR1 is SNHLY and CDR2 is FYNNEI in the germline V gene. The CDR3 protein is CASAYMGGPSGANVLTF. The CDR3 bases are TGTGCCAGCGCATACATGGGAGGCCCCTCTGGGGCCAACGTCCTGACTTTC.

The table lists this clonotype with many counts. V gene TRBV2 combines with J gene TRBJ2-4; 7 bases map to TRBD1. The CDR3 consists of 13 residues. CDR1 and CDR2 from the germline V gene are SNHLY and FYNNEI. The trim removed 7 bases at V and 4 bases at J, leaving 4 bases unmatched. The CDR3 DNA reads as TGTGCCAGCATGGGGACAGTAAAAAACATTCAGTACTTC. Its translation is CASMGTVKNIQYF.

In this sample, this clonotype turned up many times. V gene TRBV27 combines with J gene TRBJ2-5, with TRBD1 identical over 9 bases. The ends lost 4 bases at V and 4 bases at J; junction bases unmatched: 10. The CDR3 has 16 residues. Germline V gene lookup returns CDR1 MNHEY and CDR2 SMNVEV (reference sequence). CDR3 bases: TGTGCCAGCAGTTCTGGGACAGGGAACCCCATAGAGACCCAGTACTTC. It translates to CASSSGTGNPIETQYF.

V is TRBV28 and J is TRBJ1-1; a possible D gene is TRBD1 (5 bases). CDR1 MDHEN and CDR2 SYDVKM come from the germline V gene. The CDR3 spans 14 residues. V lost 4 bases to trimming and J lost 0 bases, with 9 bases between them. The CDR3 loop reads CASSSGGLNTEAFF. The CDR3 DNA sequence: TGTGCCAGCAGTTCCGGGGGATTGAACACTGAAGCTTTCTTT.

This chain uses TRBV6-1 with TRBJ2-1; D call uncertain. Trimming shortened V by 5 bases and J by 12 bases, and 11 bases separated the two germline ends. Germline CDR1 is MNHNS and CDR2 is SASEGT. The CDR3 is 11 amino acids. The CDR3 here is CASSPGGTQFF. The CDR3 nucleotides are TGTGCCAGCAGTCCCGGTGGTACGCAGTTCTTC.

This clonotype was seen many times. This sequence joins TRBV28 and TRBJ1-5; possible D gene TRBD1, 6 bases. Trimming took off 6 bases at V and 2 bases at J, with 17 bases between the two ends. This CDR3 is 16 amino acids long. Germline-derived CDR1 and CDR2 are MDHEN and SYDVKM. CDR3 nucleotide sequence: TGTGCCAGCAGCCCACATACAGGGTTGGGCAATCAGCCCCAGCATTTT. Its translation is CASSPHTGLGNQPQHF.

The chain uses TRBV20-1 and TRBJ2-7, with D perhaps TRBD1 (5 bases). CDR3 length: 15 amino acids. Trimming pared 0 bases from V and 6 bases from J, leaving 18 bases between. Per germline, CDR1 DFQATT and CDR2 SNEGSKA (reference sequence). The CDR3 reads CSARDLGVMKGEQYF. The CDR3 DNA sequence: TGCAGTGCTAGAGATCTAGGGGTCATGAAGGGCGAGCAGTACTTC.

The CDR3 DNA follows: TGTGCCTGGAGTCCACCGAGGAACACTGAAGCTTTCTTT. It is translated as CAWSPPRNTEAFF. J is TRBJ1-1 and V is TRBV30; D is uncertain. Germline CDR1 and CDR2: GTSNPN and SVGIG (reference sequence). V lost 2 bases and J lost 1, with 8 bases in between. This CDR3 is built from 13 residues.

This clonotype showed up just once. V is TRBV7-3 and J is TRBJ2-5, with D possibly matching TRBD2 (6 bases). The ends were cut back, 4 bases at V and 5 bases at J, with 20 bases in the middle. This CDR3 comprises 16 residues. Germline CDR1 reads SGHTA; CDR2 reads FQGTGA. CDR3 DNA sequence: TGTGCCAGCAGCTCTCGACCGGGACTCCCGAGGGAGACCCAGTACTTC. As protein: CASSSRPGLPRETQYF.

As for this clonotype: This may be a read error, as it is one base from a much larger clone. This CDR3 fails to terminate in the conserved phenylalanine or tryptophan, so it likely reflects a read error. The gene calls are TRBV6-2 or TRBV6-3 and TRBJ2-7, with TRBD2 as a possible D gene (5 bases). With 8 bases removed from V and 7 bases from J, the gap between germline ends came to 21 bases. The CDR3 loop spans 14 amino acids. Germline V CDR1 and CDR2: MNHEY, SVGEGT. CDR3 region: CASEGSDSLREQYL. CDR3 sequence (DNA): TGTGCCAGCGAAGGATCGGACTCTTTGAGGGAGCAGTACCTC.

This clonotype was found once. One base away lies a much larger clone, so this may be a sequencing read error. V gene TRBV28 combines with J gene TRBJ1-2; tentative D call: TRBD1 (5 bases). CDR1 MDHEN and CDR2 SYDVKM come from the germline V gene. The CDR3 has 12 amino acids. In DNA form, the CDR3 reads TGTACCAGCAGTTTCGACAGTGCTGGCTACACCTTC. Amino acid sequence: CTSSFDSAGYTF.

This clonotype was recorded many times. The chain links TRBV7-2 to TRBJ2-7; D perhaps matches TRBD1 (6 bases). The CDR3 length is 12 residues. Trimming removed 6 bases from V and 6 bases from J, with 12 bases in between. Germline-derived CDR1 and CDR2 are SGHTA and FQGNSA. The CDR3 protein is CASSFEGVEQYF. The CDR3 DNA reads as TGTGCCAGCAGTTTCGAGGGGGTCGAGCAGTACTTC.

This clonotype was counted a few times. The genes are TRBV7-9 and TRBJ1-1; D is unclear. Trimming left V 4 bases short and J 5 bases short, with 11 bases between. The CDR3 is 13 amino acids. Germline lookup yields CDR1 SEHNR and CDR2 FQNEAQ (reference sequence). The CDR3 region has the DNA TGTGCCAGCAGCTCCTCCTCCGAGACTGAAGCTTTCTTT. This translates into CASSSSSETEAFF. Variable domain in full (rest from reference TRBV7-9 and TRBJ1-1): DTGVSQNPRHKITKRGQNVTFRCDPISEHNRLYWYRQTLGQGPEFLTYFQNEAQLEKSRLLSDRFSAERPKGSFSTLEIQRTEQGDSAMYLCASSSSSETEAFFGQGTRLTVV.

The V and J genes are TRBV11-2 and TRBJ2-7; unclear D gene. V was clipped by 1 base and J by 5 bases, with 9 bases between them. Germline V lookup: CDR1 SGHAT, CDR2 FQNNGV. CDR3 length equals 13 residues. CDR3: CASSLADGDEQYF. The CDR3 DNA sequence: TGTGCCAGCAGCTTAGCTGACGGTGACGAGCAGTACTTC.

This clonotype was detected ten times or more. This chain connects TRBV11-2 to TRBJ1-1; D possibly corresponds to TRBD1 (5 bases). This CDR3 region has 14 residues. Looked up from germline, CDR1 is SGHAT and CDR2 is FQNNGV. Trimming stripped 3 bases from V and 4 bases from J, with 12 bases between. This chain's CDR3 is CASSFEPGSTEAFF. The CDR3, as DNA: TGTGCCAGCAGCTTTGAACCAGGGAGCACTGAAGCTTTCTTT.

This clonotype came up a few times. The chain recombines TRBV27 with TRBJ2-5, with D tentatively TRBD1 or TRBD2 (5 bases each). The CDR3 has 14 amino acids. Germline-derived CDR1 and CDR2 are MNHEY and SMNVEV (reference sequence). Deletions cut 5 bases from V and 7 bases from J, with 17 bases between. In nucleotides, the CDR3 is TGTGCCAGCAGTGCCGGGACCCTCCCTGCGACCCAGTACTTC. Amino acids: CASSAGTLPATQYF.

The chain couples TRBV7-8 to TRBJ1-1; 11 bases line up with TRBD1. Germline V gene lookup returns CDR1 SGHVS and CDR2 FQNEAQ. V lost 0 bases, J lost 1 base, and 10 bases stayed unmatched. CDR3 length equals 19 residues. The chain's CDR3 is CASSLALLGQGAGNTEAFF. For the CDR3, the DNA is TGTGCCAGCAGCTTAGCGCTTCTAGGACAGGGGGCGGGGAACACTGAAGCTTTCTTT.

The J gene is TRBJ2-2, the V gene TRBV28; 8 bases are shared with TRBD1. With 3 bases clipped from V and 9 bases from J, the junction kept 9 bases outside the gene matches. Germline V gene lookup returns CDR1 MDHEN and CDR2 SYDVKM. This CDR3 is 15 amino acids long. DNA of the CDR3: TGTGCCAGCAGTTTTCCAGGGGGCGGAGGCCGGGAGCTGTTTTTT. Protein product: CASSFPGGGGRELFF.

This clonotype has ten or more counts. The chain combines TRBV30 with TRBJ1-4; TRBD1 is a possible D gene (6 bases). This CDR3 is built from 16 residues. Trimming took off 2 bases at V and 0 bases at J, with 13 bases between the two ends. Germline assignment: CDR1 GTSNPN and CDR2 SVGIG (reference sequence). CDR3 coding DNA: TGTGCCTGGAGTAGTGGGGGGCTAACAACTAATGAAAAACTGTTTTTT. Amino acids: CAWSSGGLTTNEKLFF.

This clonotype occurred many times. The chain uses TRBV28 and TRBJ1-5; D remains unclear. V was cut by 7 bases and J by 0 bases, with 7 bases left in between. Germline-derived CDR1 and CDR2 are MDHEN and SYDVKM. This CDR3 has 13 residues. In DNA form, the CDR3 reads TGTGCCAGCACACAGTATAGCAATCAGCCCCAGCATTTT. Amino acid sequence: CASTQYSNQPQHF.

The rearrangement links TRBV25-1 to TRBJ2-7, with TRBD2 matching over 8 bases. CDR1 MGHDK and CDR2 SYGVNS come from the germline V gene. The CDR3 totals 12 residues. The DNA of the CDR3 is TGTGGGCTAGCGGGCTTAGCCTACGAGCAGTACTTC. This codes for CGLAGLAYEQYF.

The chain links TRBV7-2 to TRBJ1-5; unclear D gene. The CDR3 is 15 amino acids. V was trimmed by 7 bases and J by 2 bases, leaving 15 bases between them. CDR1 is SGHTA, CDR2 FQGNSA, per germline. CDR3 DNA sequence: TGTGCCAGCACCCTGGACGGGCTTGGCAATCAGCCCCAGCATTTT. Its protein is CASTLDGLGNQPQHF.

This chain links TRBV6-2 or TRBV6-3 with TRBJ1-2, with TRBD1 matching over 10 bases. Germline CDR1 is MNHEY and CDR2 is SVGEGT. V was pared by 2 bases and J by 2 bases, with 5 bases of the junction left unmatched. The CDR3 covers 16 residues. CDR3: CASSYSPGQGNYGYTF. The CDR3, as DNA: TGTGCCAGCAGTTACAGTCCGGGACAGGGGAACTATGGCTACACCTTC.

Worth noting for this clonotype: A much larger clone lies a single base off, so this may be a read error. This rearrangement joins TRBV20-1 to TRBJ2-7; 8 nucleotides match TRBD2. This CDR3 comprises 14 residues. With 1 base clipped from V and 5 bases from J, the junction kept 7 bases outside the gene matches. Germline values: CDR1 DFQATT, CDR2 SNEGSKA (reference sequence). The CDR3 DNA reads as TGCAGTGCTAGAGGTAGAACTAGCGGCCACGAGCAGTACTTC. Amino acid sequence: CSARGRTSGHEQYF.

This clonotype was counted many times. This rearrangement joins TRBV28 to TRBJ2-7; D unresolved. There are 11 residues in the CDR3. Per the germline V gene, CDR1 is MDHEN and CDR2 is SYDVKM. Trimming left V 7 bases short and J 2 bases short, with 6 bases between. CDR3 region: CASNRAYEQYF. The CDR3 DNA reads TGTGCCAGCAATCGGGCCTACGAGCAGTACTTC.